The rows below give T cell receptor beta chains drawn from one sample of a study of blood T cell repertoires in COVID-19. Sequencing was performed with immunoSEQ multiplex PCR; in TCRdb, only in-frame clones are kept and a portion is missing. The sample includes 20,000 or so clones, roughly 88% of them seen just once. The sample taken for sequencing was peripheral blood. The receptors stem from a human donor in a cohort sampled during active COVID-19. Each CDR3 is given with its conserved first and last residue. D genes are given only for firm matches. Size is omitted from some rows. Given values are once, few, many or a class for expanded clones.

V gene	J gene	clone size	D gene	CDR3 DNA	CDR3 protein
TRBV5-1	TRBJ1-5	-	-	TGCGCCAGCAGCCCCTCCGGTGGGCAGATCAATCAGCCCCAGCATTTT	CASSPSGGQINQPQHF
TRBV4-1	TRBJ2-5	-	TRBD2	TGCGCCAGCAGCCAAGAAGCGGGACGCACGGTCCAGTACTTC	CASSQEAGRTVQYF
TRBV6-4	TRBJ2-7	-	TRBD1	TGTGCCAGCAGTGCTGACAGGGGGCCCTACGAGCAGTACTTC	CASSADRGPYEQYF
TRBV7-9	TRBJ2-7	-	TRBD1	TGTGCCAGCAGCTTAGTCCCGGGACAGGCGGCCGAGCAGTACTTC	CASSLVPGQAAEQYF
TRBV15	TRBJ2-4	-	-	TGTGCCACCAGCAGAGAAGGCAGGGACATTCAGTACTTC	CATSREGRDIQYF
TRBV19	TRBJ2-2	-	-	TGTGCCAGTAGTACACAGGTGAACACCGGGGAGCTGTTTTTT	CASSTQVNTGELFF
TRBV10-1	TRBJ2-3	-	TRBD2	TGCGCCAGCAGTGAGTCGAGCCTAGCGGGAGGTACAGATACGCAGTATTTT	CASSESSLAGGTDTQYF
TRBV28	TRBJ1-3	-	TRBD1	TGTGCCAGCAGAAACGCAGGGGGTATTTCTGGAAACACCATATATTTT	CASRNAGGISGNTIYF
TRBV4-1	TRBJ2-7	-	TRBD2	TGCGCCAGCAGCCAACGGGGACTAGCGGGAGACCGCGAGCAGTACTTC	CASSQRGLAGDREQYF
TRBV3-1/TRBV3-2	TRBJ2-3	-	TRBD1	TGTGCCAGCAGCGTCAGGGGGCGCACAGATACGCAGTATTTT	CASSVRGRTDTQYF
TRBV3-1/TRBV3-2	TRBJ2-2	-	-	TGTGCCAGCAGCCAGGACAGCGACACCGGGGAGCTGTTTTTT	CASSQDSDTGELFF
TRBV28	TRBJ2-7	-	-	TGTGCCATCAAGGGGGATGGCTACGAGCAGTACTTC	CAIKGDGYEQYF
TRBV10-3	TRBJ1-1	-	-	TGTGCCATCAGAGGGGGGGACAACACTGAAGCTTTCTTT	CAIRGGDNTEAFF
TRBV2	TRBJ1-5	-	-	TGTGCCAGCAGACCCCGAGTCTACAATCAGCCCCAGCATTTT	CASRPRVYNQPQHF
TRBV18	TRBJ2-5	-	TRBD2	TGTGCCAGCTCAGAAGGGAGGGCCCAAGAGACCCAGTACTTC	CASSEGRAQETQYF
TRBV2	TRBJ2-5	-	TRBD1	TGTGCCAGCATGTTCATGACAGGGCAAGAGACCCAGTACTTC	CASMFMTGQETQYF
TRBV28	TRBJ1-2	-	-	TGTGCCAGCACCTTCCCCGGGGAATTATATGGCTACACCTTC	CASTFPGELYGYTF
TRBV19	TRBJ2-7	-	-	TGTGCCAGTAGTAATTTAGGATTGGAGGAGCAGTACTTC	CASSNLGLEEQYF
TRBV2	TRBJ1-1	-	-	TGTGCCAGCAGATCGAGGGGCAGGGGCACTGAAGCTTTCTTT	CASRSRGRGTEAFF
TRBV7-6	TRBJ2-7	-	TRBD2	TGTGCCAGCAGCTTAGCCTCTCCTAGCGGGAGGGCCTACGAGCAGTACTTC	CASSLASPSGRAYEQYF
TRBV5-4	TRBJ1-5	-	-	TGTGCCAGCAGCTTGGATCCAAGCCAGCCCCAGCATTTT	CASSLDPSQPQHF
TRBV6-5	TRBJ1-5	-	TRBD1	TGTGCCAGCAAATCAGGACAGGGCGGTCAGCCCCAGCATTTT	CASKSGQGGQPQHF
TRBV28	TRBJ2-7	-	-	TGTGCCAGCACTACGCAAACAGGGGAGCAGTACTTC	CASTTQTGEQYF
TRBV2	TRBJ1-2	-	-	TGTGCCAGCAGTGAAGCTGGGGCAGCCCTTTACTATGGCTACACCTTC	CASSEAGAALYYGYTF
TRBV6-5	TRBJ1-2	few	TRBD1	TGTGCCAGCAGTCTGGACAGGGGAGCAGGCTACACCTTC	CASSLDRGAGYTF
TRBV28	TRBJ2-7	-	-	TGTGCCATCAATCTCGGCTCCTACGAGCAGTACTTC	CAINLGSYEQYF
TRBV28	TRBJ2-7	-	TRBD1	TGTGCCAGCAGTTTAAGGGGCAGGGGGCTGATACAGGGCGAGCAGTACTTC	CASSLRGRGLIQGEQYF
TRBV7-2	TRBJ1-3	-	-	TGTGCCAGCAGCCCTCAGTTGCTCTCTGGAAACACCATATATTTT	CASSPQLLSGNTIYF
TRBV5-1	TRBJ2-7	few	TRBD2	TGCGCCAGCAGCTACCGGACTAGCGGTTTCTACGAGCAGTACTTC	CASSYRTSGFYEQYF
TRBV5-5	TRBJ2-1	-	-	TGTGCCAGCAGCTTGTATGTCGGCGCGGTGGGTTACAATGAGCAGTTCTTC	CASSLYVGAVGYNEQFF
TRBV18	TRBJ1-3	once	-	TGTGCCAGCTCACCAAGGGACATTGCAGACACCATATATTTT	CASSPRDIADTIYF
TRBV5-1	TRBJ2-7	-	-	TGCGCCAGCAGCTTGACAGGTCCCTACGAGCAGTACTTC	CASSLTGPYEQYF
TRBV28	TRBJ2-1	-	-	TGTGCCAGCAGTTTCGGTGAGCAGTTCTTC	CASSFGEQFF
TRBV2	TRBJ2-2	-	-	TGTGCTGTAGGCGGGACGAACACCGGGGAGCTGTTTTTT	CAVGGTNTGELFF
TRBV27	TRBJ1-2	-	-	TGTGCCAGCAGTTTAAGCTCACAGGGTGACGGCTACACCTTC	CASSLSSQGDGYTF
TRBV28	TRBJ2-4	-	TRBD1	TGTGCCAGCAGCCTAGACAGGGGGGAGGGCATTCAGTACTTC	CASSLDRGEGIQYF
TRBV27	TRBJ2-1	-	-	TGTGCCAGCGGTTCGGAGCGGGTCTCCAATGAGCAGTTCTTC	CASGSERVSNEQFF
TRBV4-2	TRBJ1-2	-	TRBD1	TGTGCCAGCAGCCAAACGACAGGGCGGGCGGCTGACTATGGCTACACCTTC	CASSQTTGRAADYGYTF
TRBV6-4	TRBJ2-5	-	-	TGTGCCAGCAGTGACGGGGCGGCGGAGACCCAGTACTTC	CASSDGAAETQYF
TRBV3-1/TRBV3-2	TRBJ2-1	once	-	TGTGCCAGCAGACTCTACAATGAGCAGTTCTTC	CASRLYNEQFF
TRBV12-3/TRBV12-4	TRBJ2-1	-	-	TGTGCCAGCACTCTACGGGGGTTCGGTGAGCAGTTCTTC	CASTLRGFGEQFF
TRBV28	TRBJ1-1	-	TRBD1	TGTGCCAGCAGTTTTTCGTCGACAGGGTCCTCTGAAGCTTTCTTT	CASSFSSTGSSEAFF
TRBV3-1/TRBV3-2	TRBJ2-5	-	TRBD2	TGTGCCAGCAGCCACCGGACTAGCGGGAGACGAGAGACCCAGTACTTC	CASSHRTSGRRETQYF
TRBV5-4	TRBJ2-5	-	-	TGTGCCAGCAGCCGACTGGAATCGTACCAAGAGACCCAGTACTTC	CASSRLESYQETQYF
TRBV18	TRBJ2-6	-	TRBD1	TGTGCCAGCTCCCCCCGACAGGGGGCTGGGGCCAACGTCCTGACTTTC	CASSPRQGAGANVLTF
TRBV4-1	TRBJ1-3	-	-	TGCGCCAGCAGCCAAGAGAAGCGATCTGGAAACACCATATATTTT	CASSQEKRSGNTIYF
TRBV5-6	TRBJ1-5	-	-	TGTGCCAGCAGCTCCTACCCTGGGGGCGGTCAGCCCCAGCATTTT	CASSSYPGGGQPQHF
TRBV7-9	TRBJ1-5	few	TRBD1	TGTGCCAGCAGCTCACAGGGGAATCAGCCCCAGCATTTT	CASSSQGNQPQHF